These T cell receptor beta chains were read from a single sample in a study of OX40 agonist ivuxolimab in advanced cancers. Clones were sequenced by immunoSEQ multiplex PCR, and TCRdb holds only the in-frame ones, with some missing. The sample contains 75,000 to 100,000 clones, approximately 80% of which appear only once. The specimen comprised CD4+ or CD8+ T cells sorted from blood, sampled in a trial of the OX40 agonist ivuxolimab. Receptor source: an adult with an advanced solid tumor such as melanoma, head and neck, liver or kidney cancer. Both conserved end residues are trimmed from each CDR3.

V gene: TRBV7-6; J gene: TRBJ1-6; CDR3 protein: ASSSYDGRNSPLH
V gene: TRBV7-9; J gene: TRBJ2-5; CDR3 protein: ASSPGQEREY
V gene: TRBV27; J gene: TRBJ1-1; CDR3 protein: ASSLQRGNTEAF
V gene: TRBV28; J gene: TRBJ1-5; CDR3 protein: ASSPSDRATQPQH
V gene: TRBV28; J gene: TRBJ1-5; CDR3 protein: ASRPQTGKRTTFYSNQPQH
V gene: TRBV6-5; J gene: TRBJ1-1; CDR3 protein: ASKDGTSEAF
V gene: TRBV2; J gene: TRBJ2-5; CDR3 protein: ARGSGGGGGVETQY
V gene: TRBV10-2; J gene: TRBJ2-5; CDR3 protein: ASGGAETQY
V gene: TRBV15; J gene: TRBJ2-5; CDR3 protein: ATSGGNSGSKETQY
V gene: TRBV5-6; J gene: TRBJ1-1; CDR3 protein: ASSLAGSTEAF
V gene: TRBV5-1; J gene: TRBJ2-1; CDR3 protein: ASSLRPGPYNEQF
V gene: TRBV18; J gene: TRBJ1-2; CDR3 protein: ASSLTQGSPLSTGGYT
V gene: TRBV18; J gene: TRBJ2-7; CDR3 protein: ASSLSSGTGKIYEQY
V gene: TRBV5-4; J gene: TRBJ1-6; CDR3 protein: ASSLGLQDDSPLH
V gene: TRBV7-9; J gene: TRBJ2-3; CDR3 protein: ASSSTTGDITDTQY
V gene: TRBV27; J gene: TRBJ1-2; CDR3 protein: ASSSLSLNYGYT
V gene: TRBV7-9; J gene: TRBJ2-3; CDR3 protein: ASSLGEGPDTQY
V gene: TRBV7-9; J gene: TRBJ1-1; CDR3 protein: ASSLGGQANTEAF
V gene: TRBV7-8; J gene: .; CDR3 protein: ASSLTGGEQY
V gene: TRBV2; J gene: TRBJ2-7; CDR3 protein: ASIAGGPSSYEQY
V gene: TRBV2; J gene: TRBJ1-2; CDR3 protein: ASSVPVVGGYT
V gene: TRBV4-2; J gene: TRBJ2-3; CDR3 protein: ASSPGRQGGIDTQY
V gene: TRBV11-2; J gene: TRBJ1-2; CDR3 protein: ASSRGADYGYT
V gene: TRBV7-7; J gene: TRBJ2-5; CDR3 protein: ASSLSWRLEETQY
V gene: TRBV6-6; J gene: TRBJ1-1; CDR3 protein: ASSYGVMNTEAF
V gene: TRBV6-1; J gene: TRBJ1-4; CDR3 protein: ASSQGEKLF
V gene: TRBV21-1; J gene: TRBJ2-5; CDR3 protein: ASRGSRRTSGTETQY
V gene: TRBV10-3; J gene: TRBJ1-5; CDR3 protein: AISTENQPQH
V gene: TRBV4-1; J gene: TRBJ2-7; CDR3 protein: ASSQDRGTGSYEQY
V gene: TRBV7-3; J gene: TRBJ1-5; CDR3 protein: ASSSDLRGRAQH
V gene: TRBV5-1; J gene: TRBJ2-7; CDR3 protein: ASSQSWTGDEQY
V gene: TRBV7-8; J gene: TRBJ2-3; CDR3 protein: ASSLGPGDTDTQY
V gene: TRBV2; J gene: TRBJ1-1; CDR3 protein: ASKERGKLEAF